The 18 T cell receptor beta chains given below trace back to one sample, sequenced in a study of regulatory T cells in long-lasting Graves disease (dated by TCRdb to about 2021). The library was made by multiplex PCR. Sequencing used an Illumina HiSeq 4000. To build TCR beta libraries, CDR3 regions were amplified by Arm-PCR using iRepertoire HTBI primers. TCRdb reworked the public reads: Q25 trimming with fastp, MiXCR clone assembly, productive beta chains retained. All rows with the same CDR3 protein become a single entry with the most common DNA and genes. For this sample the table gives some 250,000 distinct CDR3 sequences, of which 15% to 20% were detected only once. Clones ranked in the top ten supply 11% to 15% of the sample. The time point label on this specimen signifies: newly diagnosed GD, antithyroid drugs for less than 3 months. RNA was extracted from PBMCs in TRIzol for both TCR sequencing and RNA sequencing.

This same sample was also part of a study on T cells in Graves' hyperthyroidism and ophthalmopathy.

Sequences were derived from peripheral blood mononuclear cells (PBMCs), sampled at new diagnosis, from a patient treated with antithyroid drugs. The origin of the receptors is a woman in her 30s with Graves disease. Donor details come from another sample of the same person, matched by shared clones.

V usage is TRBV29-1 and J usage is TRBJ1-2; D may be TRBD1 (5 bases). The germline V gene has CDR1 SQVTM and CDR2 ANQGSEA. V was clipped by 7 bases and J by 2 bases, with 14 bases between them. This CDR3 spans 13 amino acids. The CDR3 loop is CSGPQGSNYGYTF. The DNA for the CDR3 is TGCAGCGGCCCCCAGGGCTCAAACTATGGCTACACCTTC.

This clonotype was counted many times. The J gene is TRBJ2-5, the V gene TRBV20-1, with 12 bases aligning to TRBD2. Germline CDR1 and CDR2: DFQATT and SNEGSKA (reference sequence). V shed 6 bases and J 0 bases; nucleotides not matched to a gene: 2. The CDR3 covers 14 residues. DNA for the CDR3: TGCAGTGCCCGGACTAGCGGGGACCAAGAGACCCAGTACTTC. Amino acids: CSARTSGDQETQYF.

This clonotype was seen a handful of times. A much larger clone differs from this one at a single base, so this may be a read error. Because the CDR3 is missing its conserved closing phenylalanine or tryptophan, this is likely a read error. CDR3: CASSLGIGEKLFI. CDR3 DNA: TGTGCCAGCAGCTTAGGGATAGGCGAAAAACTGTTTATT. The chain uses TRBV11-2 and TRBJ1-4; D remains ambiguous. Germline loops: CDR1 SGHAT, CDR2 FQNNGV. This CDR3 is built from 13 residues. V lost 1 base to trimming and J lost 8 bases, with 8 bases between them.

As to this clonotype: A far larger clone is only one base removed, so a read error is likely. The CDR3 loop is CASSEAGTAGGYTF. DNA of the CDR3: TGTGCCAGCAGTGAAGCCGGGACGGCAGGCGGCTACACCTTC. The chain links TRBV12-3 or TRBV12-4 to TRBJ1-2; D perhaps matches TRBD1 (5 bases). V was pared by 5 bases and J by 8 bases, with 18 bases between. This CDR3 region has 14 residues.

This clonotype came up a few times. V and J are TRBV29-1 and TRBJ1-1; perhaps TRBD1 as D (6 bases). The ends were cut back, 7 bases at V and 0 bases at J, with 12 bases in the middle. The CDR3 is 13 residues long. Germline lookup yields CDR1 SQVTM and CDR2 ANQGSEA. The CDR3 DNA reads as TGCAGCGGTAACAGGGCTCTGAACACTGAAGCTTTCTTT. Its protein is CSGNRALNTEAFF.

This clonotype has only one observation. The chain employs TRBV2 and TRBJ2-7, with a weak D call TRBD2 (6 bases). This CDR3 region has 15 residues. Trimming cost V 4 bases and J 1 base, with 14 bases left between them. Germline V gene data show CDR1 as SNHLY and CDR2 as FYNNEI. The CDR3 DNA follows: TGTGCCAGCAGTGTACGACTAGTCCTTTCCTACGAGCAGTACTTC. Translation gives CASSVRLVLSYEQYF.

This clonotype showed up many times. This sequence joins TRBV18 and TRBJ2-3; TRBD2 is a possible D gene (6 bases). Trimming stripped 10 bases from V and 6 bases from J, with 20 bases between. Germline V gives CDR1 KGHSH, CDR2 LQKENI. This CDR3 is built from 14 residues. DNA of the CDR3: TGTGCCACCGAAGAGGGCGATGGGAGGGATACGCAGTATTTT. Translation: CATEEGDGRDTQYF.

In this sample, this clonotype turned up many times. The chain couples TRBV25-1 to TRBJ2-3; a possible D gene is TRBD2 (5 bases). The germline V and J ends were trimmed by 2 bases and 0 bases, with 6 bases remaining between them. Germline CDR1 is MGHDK and CDR2 is SYGVNS. CDR3 length equals 14 residues. DNA for the CDR3: TGTGCCAGCAGTGAAGAGGGCAGCACAGATACGCAGTATTTT. This gives the protein CASSEEGSTDTQYF.

This clonotype showed up just a few times. A much larger clonotype is one base distant, so this may be a read error. J is TRBJ2-1 and V is TRBV3-1; D is possibly TRBD2 (7 bases). The germline gives CDR1 LGHDT, CDR2 YNNKEL (reference sequence). The CDR3 is made up of 14 amino acids. The CDR3 sequence is CASGQAGHYNEQFF. DNA of the CDR3: TGTGCCAGCGGCCAAGCGGGACACTACAATGAGCAGTTCTTC.

This clonotype was recorded at least ten times. The chain recombines TRBV6-1 with TRBJ2-7; no clear D. The germline V gene has CDR1 MNHNS and CDR2 SASEGT. The CDR3 is 15 amino acids. Trimming shortened V by 2 bases and J by 3 bases, and 14 bases separated the two germline ends. The CDR3, as DNA: TGTGCCAGCAGTGAAATGATGGGCGCCGACTACGAGCAGTACTTC. Translated: CASSEMMGADYEQYF.

This clonotype has at least ten counts. The chain joins TRBV11-2 to TRBJ1-1, with TRBD1 matching 7 bases. Germline trimming cut 4 bases from V and 1 base from J; bases unmatched to any gene: 3. The CDR3 length is 14 residues. The germline gives CDR1 SGHAT, CDR2 FQNNGV. CDR3 coding DNA: TGTGCCAGCAGCTCCAGGGGGAGGAACACTGAAGCTTTCTTT. Translated: CASSSRGRNTEAFF.

The V gene is TRBV20-1, the J gene TRBJ2-7, with TRBD1 matching 8 bases. Germline loops: CDR1 DFQATT, CDR2 SNEGSKA (reference sequence). The trim removed 3 bases at V and 2 bases at J, leaving 6 bases unmatched. The CDR3 consists of 14 residues. The CDR3 DNA reads as TGCAGTGCTAGGGGGGACAGGCCCCCCTACGAGCAGTACTTC. This encodes CSARGDRPPYEQYF.

This clonotype has only one observation. V usage is TRBV6-1 and J usage is TRBJ2-5, with TRBD1 matching over 9 bases. CDR1 MNHNS and CDR2 SASEGT come from the germline V gene. V was pared by 2 bases and J by 4 bases, with 5 bases of the junction left unmatched. CDR3 length: 15 amino acids. CDR3 coding DNA: TGTGCCAGCAGTGAACTGACAGGGGGAGGAGAGACCCAGTACTTC. Its protein is CASSELTGGGETQYF.

This clonotype has a count of ten or more. This chain joins TRBV3-1 and TRBJ2-7, with TRBD1 as a possible D gene (6 bases). The CDR3 length is 12 residues. Germline loops: CDR1 LGHDT, CDR2 YNNKEL (reference sequence). With 4 bases removed from V and 4 bases from J, the gap between germline ends came to 8 bases. The CDR3 spells CASSRTEYEQYF. The DNA for the CDR3 is TGTGCCAGCAGCCGGACAGAATACGAGCAGTACTTC.

This clonotype was observed at least ten times. The J gene is TRBJ1-1, the V gene TRBV12-3 or TRBV12-4; D gene uncertain. The V gene lost 8 bases and the J gene lost 0 bases, with 16 bases spanning the gap. There are 15 residues in the CDR3. The CDR3 DNA sequence: TGTGCCAGCCCTCCCGACGGGCCGGTGAACACTGAAGCTTTCTTT. Translating it yields CASPPDGPVNTEAFF.

This clonotype was seen many times. This CDR3 is CASSQVEDRRYNEQFF. CDR3 in DNA: TGTGCCAGCAGCCAAGTTGAGGACAGGCGATACAATGAGCAGTTCTTC. V is TRBV3-1 and J is TRBJ2-1; TRBD1 matches 7 bases. Germline V gene lookup returns CDR1 LGHDT and CDR2 YNNKEL (reference sequence). The CDR3 length is 16 residues. V shed 1 base, J shed 4 bases, and the junction held 7 bases outside the gene matches.

In its sample, this clonotype was seen many times. The chain combines TRBV7-8 with TRBJ1-2; no definite D call. The germline V gene encodes CDR1 SGHVS and CDR2 FQNEAQ. The CDR3 contains 16 residues. V was clipped by 4 bases and J by 2 bases, with 17 bases between them. CDR3 sequence: CASSSRASLSNYGYTF. In DNA form, the CDR3 reads TGTGCCAGCAGCTCTCGGGCAAGTCTATCAAACTATGGCTACACCTTC.

This clonotype was detected many times. This chain uses TRBV29-1 with TRBJ1-2; TRBD1 might be the D (6 bases). The CDR3 covers 13 residues. The V and J ends lost 2 bases and 8 bases respectively, with 15 bases between them. CDR1 and CDR2 from the germline V gene are SQVTM and ANQGSEA. CDR3 loop: CSVERDTSLGYTF. The CDR3, as DNA: TGCAGCGTTGAAAGGGACACGTCCCTGGGCTACACCTTC.